This TCR beta chain was found in a study of CD8+ T cells in alopecia areata. Study at large: Oral tofacitinib, 5 to 10 mg twice daily, was given in an open-label trial. Study-level points and caveats: The study found that many expanded lesional clones persisted in scalp and blood during tofacitinib. Administration of tofacitinib significantly diminished scalp clonality and expanded CD8+ clones within the top 100.

Of note for this clone: Its antigen remains unidentified.

Described treatment: oral pan-JAK inhibitor, 5-10 mg twice daily. It was cDNA, reverse transcribed from extracted RNA, that served as the sequencing template. The data were produced by immunoSEQ multiplex PCR, yet TCRdb's version contains in-frame clones alone and is incomplete. The profile shows roughly 120,000 clones, about 61% of them singletons. The germline V gene has CDR1 SGHVS and CDR2 FNYEAQ. V was clipped by 5 bases and J by 6 bases, with 11 bases between them. The CDR3 is 13 residues long. The sample here was CD8+ T cells sorted from blood, taken at week 4, from a patient treated with tofacitinib. The chain uses TRBV7-6 and TRBJ2-1; possibly TRBD2 for D (5 bases). This receptor was identified in a human donor with alopecia areata. As DNA, the CDR3 is TGTGCCAGCAGCGCCGGTGGACTCAATGAGCAGTTCTTC. Amino acids: CASSAGGLNEQFF.